Described below is a single T cell receptor (beta chain) sequence and its context. This table comes from immunoSEQ multiplex PCR, and its TCRdb copy is limited to in-frame clones, with some not included. This sample carries 150,000 to 200,000 clones, approximately 88% of them seen once, and the ten largest clones take approximately 8.2%. This sample was taken from a study of blood T cell repertoires in COVID-19. The V and J ends lost 0 bases and 2 bases respectively, with 13 bases between them. The CDR3 is 16 amino acids. In germline, CDR1 is MNHEY, CDR2 SVGAGI. The TCR comes from a woman aged 18-29 years who had recovered from COVID-19. Sequences were obtained from PBMCs or T cells enriched from blood (not recorded which). This rearrangement joins TRBV6-5 to TRBJ2-5; possible D gene TRBD1, 6 bases. CDR3 sequence: CASSYSLGAPQETQYF. CDR3 bases: TGTGCCAGCAGTTACTCGTTGGGGGCCCCGCAAGAGACCCAGTACTTC.